This record looks at one T cell receptor (beta chain) sequence and its context. Its antigen remains unidentified. This record comes from a study of T-cell reconstitution after alpha-beta-depleted transplantation in children. Study-level results: Diversity and T-cell counts at one year after transplant derived mostly from new T cells. There were reportedly several hundred expanded graft clones from which alpha-beta T cells came about two months after transplant.

Preparation of the TCRbeta library involved a method that used unique molecular identifiers. MiXCR, run by TCRdb on the PCR reads, gives a single entry per CDR3 protein. The repertoire includes 700,000 to 950,000 distinct CDR3 sequences, around 17% of them detected once, and approximately 5% sits in the top ten. The V segment lost 4 bases and the J segment 0 bases; nucleotides outside the gene matches: 12. The CDR3 loop spans 18 amino acids. Germline V gene data show CDR1 as SGHAT and CDR2 as FQNNGV. The chain uses TRBV11-2 and TRBJ1-1, with 9 bases that match TRBD1. This TCR derives from a male patient under 18 who had a stem cell transplant for acute lymphoblastic leukemia, so the T cells may come from the graft donor. The sample in question was PBMCs, mostly from graft donor cells, obtained 360 days after TCRalphabeta/CD19-depleted stem cell transplant. CDR3 bases: TGTGCCAGCAGCTCCGGGACAGGGATGGGTTACATGAACACTGAAGCTTTCTTT. Translated: CASSSGTGMGYMNTEAFF. The whole variable domain, filled in from reference TRBV11-2 and TRBJ1-1, reads EAGVAQSPRYKIIEKRQSVAFWCNPISGHATLYWYQQILGQGPKLLIQFQNNGVVDDSQLPKDRFSAERLKGVDSTLKIQPAKLEDSAVYLCASSSGTGMGYMNTEAFFGQGTRLTVV.